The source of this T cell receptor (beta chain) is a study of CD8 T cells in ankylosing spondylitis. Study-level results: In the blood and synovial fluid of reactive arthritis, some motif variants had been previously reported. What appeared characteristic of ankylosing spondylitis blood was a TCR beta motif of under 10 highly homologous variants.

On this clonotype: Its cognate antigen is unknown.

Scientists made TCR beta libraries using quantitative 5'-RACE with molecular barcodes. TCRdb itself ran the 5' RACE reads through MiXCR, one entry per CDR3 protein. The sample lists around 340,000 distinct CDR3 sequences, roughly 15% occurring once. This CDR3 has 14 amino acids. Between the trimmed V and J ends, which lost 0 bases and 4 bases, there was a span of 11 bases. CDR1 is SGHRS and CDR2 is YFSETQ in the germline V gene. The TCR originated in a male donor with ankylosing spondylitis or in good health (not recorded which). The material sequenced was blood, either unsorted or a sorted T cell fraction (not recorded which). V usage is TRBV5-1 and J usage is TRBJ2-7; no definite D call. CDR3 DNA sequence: TGCGCCAGCAGCTTGGTTACGGGTACTTACGAGCAGTACTTC. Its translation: CASSLVTGTYEQYF.